One and the same sample provided the 15 T cell receptor beta chains below, sequenced in a study of human T cells and chemical hapten exposure (dated by TCRdb to the early 2020s). Libraries were built with RACE. Instrument on record: NextSeq 500. In-frame beta chains were kept once TCRdb had trimmed the public reads at Q25 with fastp and called clones with MiXCR. CDR3 protein duplicates are merged, each entry listing the most common genes and DNA. Recorded for this sample are 150,000 to 200,000 distinct CDR3 sequences; approximately 29% of them occurred a single time. Jointly, the top ten make up roughly 3% of the sample. The sample's time point label, in plain terms: pre-sensitization, week 0. The treatment or condition label on this specimen signifies: therapeutic diphenylcyclopropenone sensitization with weekly scalp DPC. Specimen: whole blood, collected in connection with sensitization to the hapten diphenylcyclopropenone (DPC). The source is a woman younger than 45 with alopecia areata. Some clones in this sample may be carry-over from other donors' samples.

This clonotype has a count of ten or more. The J gene is TRBJ1-2, the V gene TRBV2, with 8 bases lining up with TRBD1. Germline CDR1 reads SNHLY; CDR2 reads FYNNEI. V gave up 4 bases and J gave up 5 bases; unmatched junction bases: 9. The CDR3 runs 15 residues. The CDR3 spells CASSVLAGGMYGYTF. The CDR3 DNA sequence: TGTGCCAGCAGTGTGTTGGCAGGGGGCATGTATGGCTACACCTTC.

The genes are TRBV28 and TRBJ2-1, with 10 bases matching TRBD1. V was clipped by 5 bases and J by 8 bases; unmatched bases: 9. The germline gives CDR1 MDHEN, CDR2 SYDVKM. The CDR3 covers 15 residues. This CDR3 reads CASSPPGQGWHEQFF. CDR3 coding DNA: TGTGCCAGCAGTCCTCCGGGACAGGGGTGGCATGAGCAGTTCTTC.

The sample holds a few counts of this clonotype. This chain joins TRBV6-1 and TRBJ2-5, with 12 bases identical to TRBD2. The junction had 12 bases not matched to a gene; V was cut back by 2 bases and J by 5 bases. The germline V gene has CDR1 MNHNS and CDR2 SASEGT. This CDR3 has 18 amino acids. The CDR3 sequence: CASSELTLTSGRRETQYF. The CDR3 DNA reads as TGTGCCAGCAGTGAACTTACCCTAACTAGCGGGAGGAGGGAGACCCAGTACTTC.

This clonotype was seen a handful of times. V is TRBV29-1 and J is TRBJ2-3; TRBD1 might be the D (7 bases). The CDR3 contains 14 residues. Germline V gene lookup returns CDR1 SQVTM and CDR2 ANQGSEA. V shed 7 bases and J shed 3 bases, with 17 bases lying between them. This CDR3 is CSGEAGGGTDTQYF. In DNA form, the CDR3 reads TGCAGCGGAGAGGCAGGGGGAGGAACAGATACGCAGTATTTT.

This clonotype was detected a few times. The V and J genes are TRBV5-1 and TRBJ2-5, with 9 bases that match TRBD2. The ends lost 6 bases at V and 1 base at J; junction bases unmatched: 10. The CDR3 has 16 residues. Germline assignment: CDR1 SGHRS and CDR2 YFSETQ. The DNA of the CDR3 is TGCGCCAGCAAATTTCTAGCGGGATCCTCCCAAGAGACCCAGTACTTC. This codes for CASKFLAGSSQETQYF.

This clonotype was picked up a small number of times. This chain uses TRBV28 with TRBJ1-1, with D tentatively TRBD1 (5 bases). V gave up 6 bases and J gave up 5 bases, with 10 bases separating them. Germline V gene lookup returns CDR1 MDHEN and CDR2 SYDVKM. The CDR3 covers 12 residues. Here the CDR3 reads CASRKPGTEAFF. CDR3 in DNA: TGTGCCAGCAGAAAACCAGGGACTGAAGCTTTCTTT.

The rearrangement uses TRBV21-1 and TRBJ1-3; the table's D gene call, TRBD1, was not cross checked with the DNA. TRBV21-1 constitutes a pseudogene. CDR3 length: 18 residues. CDR3 sequence reads: CASSKRGNRGRTGNTIYF. DNA for the CDR3: TGTGCCAGCAGCAAAAGGGGAAACAGGGGGCGTACTGGAAACACCATATATTTT.

This clonotype occurred a few times. The rearrangement links TRBV29-1 to TRBJ2-3; 8 nucleotides line up with TRBD2. The germline V gene encodes CDR1 SQVTM and CDR2 ANQGSEA. The V and J ends lost 6 bases and 2 bases, in that order; junction bases with no gene match: 10. The length of the CDR3 is 15 residues. In DNA, the CDR3 is TGCAGCGTCGGACATTTAGCGGGAAACACAGATACGCAGTATTTT. It encodes CSVGHLAGNTDTQYF.

The J gene is TRBJ1-2, the V gene TRBV29-1; D is unclear. This CDR3 is built from 12 residues. Germline V gene sequence: CDR1 SQVTM, CDR2 ANQGSEA. V lost 7 bases, J lost 5 bases, and 14 bases lay in between. In DNA, the CDR3 is TGCAGCGCCCACCATCTGCAGTATGGCTACACCTTC. Its translation is CSAHHLQYGYTF.

The CDR3 here is CASSYGGTSTDTQYF. Here the CDR3 DNA reads TGTGCCAGCAGTTACGGCGGAACTAGCACAGATACGCAGTATTTT. J is TRBJ2-3 and V is TRBV6-2 or TRBV6-3; unclear D gene. Germline loops: CDR1 MNHEY, CDR2 SVGEGT. The CDR3 loop spans 15 amino acids. The ends were cut back, 2 bases at V and 0 bases at J, with 9 bases in the middle.

This clonotype came up a few times. The genes are TRBV5-1 and TRBJ1-2, with 8 nucleotides matching TRBD1. Germline trimming cut 4 bases from V and 8 bases from J; bases unmatched to any gene: 7. This CDR3 contains 13 residues. CDR1 is SGHRS, CDR2 YFSETQ, per germline. CDR3 bases: TGCGCCAGCAGCACCCAGGGGGCTGAAGGCTACACCTTC. It codes for CASSTQGAEGYTF.

This clonotype came up a few times. The chain is built from TRBV20-1 and TRBJ2-1; TRBD2 agrees at 8 bases. V gave up 5 bases and J gave up 6 bases; unmatched junction bases: 6. The CDR3 runs to 13 residues. Germline V CDR1 and CDR2: DFQATT, SNEGSKA (reference sequence). The CDR3 region is CSAWRGVANEQFF. The CDR3 DNA reads TGCAGTGCTTGGCGGGGGGTTGCCAATGAGCAGTTCTTC.

This chain links TRBV4-2 with TRBJ1-1, with 9 bases lining up with TRBD1. CDR1 is LGHNA, CDR2 YNFKEQ, per germline. V gave up 6 bases and J gave up 0 bases; unmatched junction bases: 11. The CDR3 has 17 residues. DNA of the CDR3: TGTGCCAGCAGACCCCGACAGGGGGATCCGATGAACACTGAAGCTTTCTTT. It encodes CASRPRQGDPMNTEAFF.

The chain employs TRBV5-4 and TRBJ2-3; 8 bases agree with TRBD2. V shed 4 bases, J shed 4 bases, and the junction held 2 bases outside the gene matches. The germline V gene encodes CDR1 SGHNT and CDR2 YYREEE (reference sequence). The CDR3 length is 13 residues. DNA of the CDR3: TGTGCCAGCAGCCGACTAGCGTCAGATACGCAGTATTTT. The encoded protein is CASSRLASDTQYF. Full variable domain (missing parts from reference TRBV5-4 and TRBJ2-3): ETGVTQSPTHLIKTRGQQVTLRCSSQSGHNTVSWYQQALGQGPQFIFQYYREEENGRGNFPPRFSGLQFPNYSSELNVNALELDDSALYLCASSRLASDTQYFGPGTRLTVL.

Only a few counts were recorded for this clonotype. This chain connects TRBV14 to TRBJ1-1; D is possibly TRBD1 (6 bases). This CDR3 is built from 16 residues. Germline V lookup: CDR1 SGHDN, CDR2 FVKESK. Trimming removed 3 bases from V and 4 bases from J, with 18 bases in between. The CDR3 is CASSQGPLGGGTEAFF. Here the CDR3 DNA reads TGTGCCAGCAGCCAGGGTCCCCTCGGGGGCGGCACTGAAGCTTTCTTT.